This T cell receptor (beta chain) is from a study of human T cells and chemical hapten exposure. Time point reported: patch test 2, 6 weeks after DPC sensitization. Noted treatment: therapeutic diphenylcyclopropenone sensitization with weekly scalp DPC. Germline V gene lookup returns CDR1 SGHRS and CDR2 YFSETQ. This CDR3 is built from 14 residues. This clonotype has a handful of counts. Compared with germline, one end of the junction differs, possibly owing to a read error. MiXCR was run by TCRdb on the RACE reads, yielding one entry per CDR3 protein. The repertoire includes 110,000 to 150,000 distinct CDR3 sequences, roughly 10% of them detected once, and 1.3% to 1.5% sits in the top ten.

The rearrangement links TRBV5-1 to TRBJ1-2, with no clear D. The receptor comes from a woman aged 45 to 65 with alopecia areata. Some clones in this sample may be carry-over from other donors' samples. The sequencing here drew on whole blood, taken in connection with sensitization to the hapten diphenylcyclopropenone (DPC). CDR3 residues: CASSLTGSPPLRNF. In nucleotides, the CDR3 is TGCGCCAGCAGCTTAACCGGGTCCCCCCCGTTGAGAAACTTC.